A selection of T cell receptor beta chains follows, all from one sample in a study of blood T cell repertoires in COVID-19. Assay used: immunoSEQ multiplex PCR; TCRdb lists only in-frame clones, some missing. This sample has fewer than 150,000 clones, with roughly 88% found just once. The sample taken for sequencing was peripheral blood. All receptors derive from a woman between 45 and 65 years old with active or convalescent COVID-19. Each CDR3 is given with its conserved first and last residue. The D gene is left open where the match is weak. Clone size is given for some rows only: seen once, a few or many times, or a class if the clone is expanded.

TRBV29-1	once	-	TRBJ1-1	CSVRRGQVNTEAFF	TGCAGCGTTAGGCGGGGGCAGGTGAACACTGAAGCTTTCTTT
TRBV28	-	-	TRBJ2-2	CASSVLVGTGELFF	TGTGCCAGCAGTGTTCTAGTGGGCACCGGGGAGCTGTTTTTT
TRBV9	-	-	TRBJ2-7	CASSPGRDITYEQYF	TGTGCCAGCAGCCCAGGCCGGGACATAACCTACGAGCAGTACTTC
TRBV6-5	-	-	TRBJ2-7	CASSYSTGADFRQYF	TGTGCCAGCAGTTACTCCACAGGTGCCGACTTTCGGCAGTACTTC
TRBV28	-	TRBD1	TRBJ2-7	CASSGRTGSDEQYF	TGTGCCAGCAGCGGCCGGACAGGGTCCGACGAGCAGTACTTC
TRBV5-6	-	-	TRBJ2-7	CASSWTRSEQYF	TGTGCCAGCAGCTGGACAAGGTCCGAGCAGTACTTC
TRBV2	-	-	TRBJ2-1	CASKRLAGANEQFF	TGTGCCAGCAAGCGGCTAGCAGGTGCCAATGAGCAGTTCTTC
TRBV9	-	TRBD1	TRBJ1-6	CASSVATGEDNSPLHF	TGTGCCAGCAGCGTAGCTACAGGGGAGGATAATTCACCCCTCCACTTT
TRBV4-3	-	TRBD1	TRBJ2-2	CASSQDPTGHTGELFF	TGCGCCAGCAGCCAAGATCCGACAGGGCACACCGGGGAGCTGTTTTTT
TRBV5-5	once	-	TRBJ1-2	CASTSGQGGYGYTF	TGTGCCAGCACCTCGGGGCAGGGAGGTTATGGCTACACCTTC
TRBV28	-	-	TRBJ1-1	CASSYPAGFNTEAFF	TGTGCCAGCAGTTACCCCGCCGGGTTCAACACTGAAGCTTTCTTT
TRBV29-1	-	-	TRBJ2-1	CSVRWGGDTRGPNEQFF	TGCAGCGTTAGATGGGGAGGGGACACAAGGGGACCCAATGAGCAGTTCTTC
TRBV3-1/TRBV3-2	-	-	TRBJ1-2	CASSQNLQGNYGYTF	TGTGCCAGCAGCCAAAACCTTCAGGGAAACTATGGCTACACCTTC
TRBV28	-	TRBD1	TRBJ2-5	CASTLQGVETQYF	TGTGCCAGCACGCTACAGGGGGTCGAGACCCAGTACTTC
TRBV7-9	-	TRBD2	TRBJ2-7	CASSAGTSGSEWGEQYF	TGTGCCAGCAGCGCCGGGACTAGCGGGAGTGAGTGGGGTGAGCAGTACTTC
TRBV28	-	TRBD1	TRBJ2-3	CASSRTDRARRDTQYF	TGTGCCAGCAGCCGTACAGACAGGGCCCGAAGGGATACGCAGTATTTT
TRBV9	-	TRBD2	TRBJ2-1	CASSASGILYNEQFF	TGTGCCAGCAGCGCTAGCGGAATTCTCTACAATGAGCAGTTCTTC
TRBV28	-	-	TRBJ2-7	CASTGGPGEQYF	TGTGCCAGCACCGGCGGTCCGGGGGAGCAGTACTTC
TRBV15	-	-	TRBJ1-2	CATSRLGDYGYTF	TGTGCCACCAGTCGCCTAGGGGACTATGGCTACACCTTC
TRBV28	-	-	TRBJ2-7	CASSATIGGYEQYF	TGTGCCAGCAGTGCGACAATAGGGGGTTACGAGCAGTACTTC
TRBV28	-	TRBD1	TRBJ1-5	CASSGQGKDQHF	TGTGCCAGCAGCGGACAGGGGAAGGACCAGCATTTT
TRBV19	-	-	TRBJ1-5	CASSISGSYSNQPQHF	TGTGCCAGTAGTATCTCCGGGTCTTATAGCAATCAGCCCCAGCATTTT
TRBV29-1	-	TRBD2	TRBJ2-7	CSVAGGYSYEQYF	TGCAGCGTTGCGGGAGGGTACTCCTACGAGCAGTACTTC
TRBV2	-	-	TRBJ1-2	CASSEAGEYGYTF	TGTGCCAGCAGTGAGGCAGGGGAGTATGGCTACACCTTC
TRBV6-5	-	TRBD1	TRBJ2-1	CASSTGVPPNEQFF	TGTGCCAGTTCAACAGGGGTTCCGCCTAATGAGCAGTTCTTC
TRBV28	-	TRBD1	TRBJ1-5	CASKTPGQGSQPQHF	TGTGCCAGCAAAACTCCGGGACAGGGAAGTCAGCCCCAGCATTTT
TRBV27	few	-	TRBJ2-2	CASSFFGVNTGELFF	TGTGCCAGCAGTTTTTTCGGGGTTAACACCGGGGAGCTGTTTTTT
TRBV5-1	-	-	TRBJ2-1	CASSLRPGGNEQFF	TGCGCCAGCAGCTTGAGACCAGGTGGGAATGAGCAGTTCTTC
TRBV5-4	-	-	TRBJ2-5	CASSGTIKGRETQYF	TGTGCCAGCAGCGGTACAATCAAGGGGCGGGAGACCCAGTACTTC
TRBV4-3	-	TRBD2	TRBJ2-1	CASSQDGSGAYNEQFF	TGCGCCAGCAGCCAAGACGGTAGCGGGGCTTACAATGAGCAGTTCTTC
TRBV28	-	-	TRBJ1-2	CASSLSDSHTF	TGTGCCAGCAGTTTGTCGGACAGCCACACCTTC
TRBV5-4	-	TRBD1	TRBJ2-7	CASSLATRGYEQYF	TGTGCCAGCAGCTTGGCCACCAGGGGGTACGAGCAGTACTTC
TRBV3-1/TRBV3-2	-	-	TRBJ1-3	CASSQDLRVSGNTIYF	TGTGCCAGCAGCCAAGATTTGCGTGTCTCTGGAAACACCATATATTTT
TRBV27	-	TRBD1	TRBJ1-6	CASSLFKDRGESPLHF	TGTGCCAGCAGTTTATTCAAGGACAGGGGTGAATCACCCCTCCACTTT
TRBV5-4	-	TRBD1	TRBJ2-3	CASSLITGGLTDTQYF	TGTGCCAGCAGCTTGATCACAGGGGGTCTCACAGATACGCAGTATTTT
TRBV28	-	-	TRBJ1-5	CASSLEATTQHF	TGTGCCAGCAGTTTAGAGGCCACGACCCAGCATTTT
TRBV5-1	-	TRBD2	TRBJ2-7	CASSRTSGRAYEQYF	TGCGCCAGCAGCCGGACTAGCGGGAGGGCCTACGAGCAGTACTTC
TRBV18	-	TRBD2	TRBJ2-5	CASSPVAGGPVKETQYF	TGTGCCAGCTCACCAGTAGCGGGAGGGCCGGTGAAAGAGACCCAGTACTTC
TRBV6-4	-	TRBD2	TRBJ2-3	CASSTTSGEPSDTQYF	TGTGCCAGCAGTACGACTAGCGGAGAACCTTCAGATACGCAGTATTTT
TRBV9	-	TRBD2	TRBJ2-2	CASNLMGTSGSGELFF	TGTGCCAGTAACCTAATGGGGACTAGCGGTTCCGGGGAGCTGTTTTTT
TRBV6-1	-	TRBD2	TRBJ2-3	CASSGREKKFRTDTQYF	TGTGCCAGCAGTGGGCGGGAGAAAAAATTTCGGACAGATACGCAGTATTTT
TRBV7-8	-	TRBD2	TRBJ2-5	CASTPSAGGETQYF	TGTGCCAGCACCCCCTCAGCGGGAGGCGAGACCCAGTACTTC
TRBV2	-	-	TRBJ1-6	CASSRDSSSYNSPLHF	TGTGCCAGCAGTCGGGACTCTAGCTCCTATAATTCACCCCTCCACTTT
TRBV10-1	once	-	TRBJ2-7	CASPRRGYEQYF	TGCGCCAGTCCTCGTCGGGGCTACGAGCAGTACTTC
TRBV9	-	-	TRBJ2-2	CASSVVNGELFF	TGTGCCAGCAGCGTAGTCAACGGGGAGCTGTTTTTT
TRBV7-8	once	TRBD2	TRBJ2-3	CASSTPLAGQTDTQYF	TGTGCCAGCAGCACCCCTCTAGCGGGACAAACAGATACGCAGTATTTT
TRBV28	few	-	TRBJ1-2	CASSQTPGLYGYTF	TGTGCCAGCAGCCAAACCCCAGGATTGTATGGCTACACCTTC
TRBV9	-	-	TRBJ2-2	CASSAFSGTNTGELFF	TGTGCCAGCAGCGCTTTCAGCGGTACGAACACCGGGGAGCTGTTTTTT
TRBV18	-	TRBD2	TRBJ2-3	CASSPRWLAGADTQYF	TGTGCCAGCTCACCACGGTGGCTAGCGGGAGCAGATACGCAGTATTTT
TRBV10-3	few	-	TRBJ2-1	CAISEKGMLDEQFF	TGTGCCATCAGTGAAAAGGGGATGTTGGATGAGCAGTTCTTC